The 24 T cell receptor delta chains below were found in one sample sequenced in a study of Vδ1+ human thymocytes. Study-wide findings and caveats: Highly polyclonal TRG and TRD repertoires with Gaussian CDR3 length distributions appeared in thymus.

Extracted RNA was reverse transcribed into cDNA. CDR3 amplicons came from multiplex PCR with pooled V-gene forward and constant-region reverse primers. TCRdb reran clone calling via CATT on the multiplex PCR reads. This table holds 80,000 or so delta-chain clones, 30% to 45% found once. Their antigen targets remain unknown. The sequenced sample consisted of Vdelta1+ gamma-delta thymocytes from the thymus. The subset denotes: FACS-sorted CD3+ TCRalphabeta- TCRVdelta1+ TCRVdelta2- thymocytes. All receptors derive from a boy under two years old who had congenital heart surgery.

This chain links TRDV1 with TRDJ1; TRDD3 matches 9 bases. The CDR3 length is 17 residues. J lost 5 bases, V lost 2 bases, and 12 bases had no gene match. The germline V gene has CDR1 TSWWSYY and CDR2 QGS. The CDR3 protein is CALGESGRGYASDKLIF. In DNA, the CDR3 is TGTGCTCTTGGGGAATCGGGGCGGGGATACGCATCTGATAAACTCATCTTT.

Only a few counts were recorded for this clone. V is TRDV1 and J is TRDJ1; possible D gene TRDD3, 9 bases. Trimming left V 2 bases short and J 1 base short, with 23 bases between. The CDR3 consists of 19 residues. Germline V gene lookup returns CDR1 TSWWSYY and CDR2 QGS. Here the CDR3 DNA reads TGTGCTCTTGGGGAAACCTTCCTAAGGGGATACGAAGGCACCGATAAACTCATCTTT. Protein sequence: CALGETFLRGYEGTDKLIF.

The chain has TRDV1 and TRDJ1, with D tentatively TRDD3 (5 bases). Germline loops: CDR1 TSWWSYY, CDR2 QGS. The ends were cut back, 5 bases at V and 0 bases at J, with 25 bases in the middle. The CDR3 is made up of 19 amino acids. CDR3 DNA sequence: TGTGCTCTTGGGTCGAGGGTCCGGGGGTCGTTGGTGTACACCGATAAACTCATCTTT. This gives the protein CALGSRVRGSLVYTDKLIF.

The V call is TRDV1, the J call TRDJ2; 8 bases align to TRDD3. Trimming at V came to 2 bases and at J to 1 base, leaving 24 bases not matched to a gene. Germline CDR1 is TSWWSYY and CDR2 is QGS. This CDR3 region has 23 residues. CDR3 DNA sequence: TGTGCTCTTGGGGAAGATCCCTCCACTCACATTAGGGGATACACTGATTTGACAGCACAACTCTTCTTT. It specifies CALGEDPSTHIRGYTDLTAQLFF.

The rearrangement uses TRDV1 and TRDJ1; 9 nucleotides match TRDD2. The CDR3 covers 21 residues. Unmatched junction bases numbered 24, after V lost 4 bases and J lost 3 bases. The germline gives CDR1 TSWWSYY, CDR2 QGS. The CDR3: CALGGVDLPTWAIWGADKLIF. CDR3 bases: TGTGCTCTTGGGGGGGTAGACCTTCCTACGTGGGCCATCTGGGGTGCCGATAAACTCATCTTT.

A note on this clone: Other nucleotide sequences in the sample specify the same CDR3. The rearrangement joins TRDV1 to TRDJ1; the match to TRDD3 covers 11 bases. The CDR3 consists of 16 residues. Germline V lookup: CDR1 TSWWSYY, CDR2 QGS. V dropped 1 base and J dropped 4; count of bases not matched to a gene: 5. The CDR3 sequence is CALGEPLGDIGDKLIF. The CDR3 coding sequence is TGTGCTCTTGGGGAACCACTGGGGGATATTGGCGATAAACTCATCTTT.

The table lists this clone with a few counts. This chain connects TRDV1 to TRDJ1; 8 bases are a match to TRDD3. V shed 5 bases and J 0 bases; nucleotides not matched to a gene: 20. The CDR3 contains 20 residues. In germline, CDR1 is TSWWSYY, CDR2 QGS. The DNA for the CDR3 is TGTGCTCTTGGGCCCGCCCGCGGAGTACTGGGGGTGGGTTACACCGATAAACTCATCTTT. Its protein product is CALGPARGVLGVGYTDKLIF.

This chain connects TRDV1 to TRDJ1; 7 bases are a match to TRDD3. CDR3 length equals 21 residues. Germline CDR1 TSWWSYY, CDR2 QGS. V lost 2 bases, J lost 0 bases, and 21 bases stayed unmatched. DNA for the CDR3: TGTGCTCTTGGGGAATTGCCTACGCTGGGGGTCCCGTCTGGGTACACCGATAAACTCATCTTT. It specifies CALGELPTLGVPSGYTDKLIF.

V and J are TRDV1 and TRDJ1; D possibly corresponds to TRDD3 (5 bases). CDR1 and CDR2 (germline): TSWWSYY, QGS. The CDR3 has 17 amino acids. The V gene lost 2 bases and the J gene lost 0 bases, with 16 bases spanning the gap. This CDR3 is CALGEIRADVYTDKLIF. The CDR3 DNA reads as TGTGCTCTTGGGGAAATACGTGCTGATGTGTACACCGATAAACTCATCTTT.

About this clone: One end of the junction fails to match germline, which may point to a read error. This rearrangement joins TRDV1 to TRDJ1; D is ambiguous. The CDR3 is 15 amino acids. Germline CDR1 is TSWWSYY and CDR2 is QGS. The CDR3 here is CALLNPQIQSDKLTF. The CDR3, as DNA: TGTGCTCTTTTAAATCCCCAAATCCAGTCCGATAAACTCACCTTT.

For this clone: The sample holds other DNA sequences that translate to the same CDR3. The chain employs TRDV1 and TRDJ1; D is ambiguous. The CDR3 consists of 10 residues. The V gene's germline CDR1 is TSWWSYY and CDR2 QGS. Between the trimmed V and J ends, which lost 4 bases and 5 bases, there was a span of 2 bases. In nucleotides, the CDR3 is TGTGCTCTTGGGGGGGATAAACTCATCTTT. Translated, it gives CALGGDKLIF.

This clone occurred a few times. The J gene is TRDJ1, the V gene TRDV1, with 10 bases lining up with TRDD3. Germline CDR1 TSWWSYY, CDR2 QGS. The J segment lost 1 base and the V segment lost 1 base, leaving 3 bases of the junction unmatched. The CDR3 totals 16 residues. The CDR3 region has the DNA TGTGCTCTTGGGGAACATGGGGGGATACGCACCGATAAACTCATCTTT. Translation: CALGEHGGIRTDKLIF.

Of note for this clone: Other DNA variants within this sample encode the same CDR3. The chain combines TRDV1 with TRDJ1; TRDD3 matches at 7 bases. With 6 bases clipped from V and 9 bases from J, the junction kept 34 bases outside the gene matches. Looked up from germline, CDR1 is TSWWSYY and CDR2 is QGS. The CDR3 sequence is 21 residues long. CDR3 region: CALGVWPSSLCTGDSRMELIF. The DNA for the CDR3 is TGTGCTCTTGGAGTCTGGCCCTCTTCCCTCTGTACTGGGGATTCCCGGATGGAACTCATCTTT.

The chain carries TRDV1 and TRDJ1, with D tentatively TRDD3 (5 bases). The germline V gene encodes CDR1 TSWWSYY and CDR2 QGS. Trimming removed 2 bases at V and 0 bases at J, with 19 bases between. This CDR3 is 18 amino acids long. The CDR3 here is CALGEGIGPHVNTDKLIF. The CDR3 bases are TGTGCTCTTGGGGAAGGGATCGGTCCCCATGTAAACACCGATAAACTCATCTTT.

This clone was picked up a small number of times. The chain uses TRDV1 and TRDJ1, with 9 bases lining up with TRDD3. CDR1 is TSWWSYY and CDR2 is QGS in the germline V gene. The CDR3 loop spans 23 amino acids. Trimming removed 2 bases from V and 5 bases from J; junction bases left unmatched: 30. CDR3 region: CALGEVPLGDRLGDAMNIDKLIF. DNA of the CDR3: TGTGCTCTTGGGGAAGTCCCCTTGGGTGATCGTCTGGGGGATGCCATGAATATAGATAAACTCATCTTT.

Regarding this clone: A read error may produce the germline difference seen at one junction end. V is TRDV1 and J is TRDJ1, with TRDD3 matching over 9 bases. Germline V gene lookup returns CDR1 TSWWSYY and CDR2 QGS. This CDR3 region has 24 residues. CDR3 sequence (DNA): TGTGCTCTTGGGCAACTCGCCCCATCCCGCGCATCTTGGACTGGGGGAGTGTACACCGATAAACTCATCTTT. Translating it yields CALGQLAPSRASWTGGVYTDKLIF.

This clone showed up many times. The V and J genes are TRDV2 and TRDJ1; the match to TRDD3 covers 9 bases. CDR1 and CDR2 (germline): GEAIGNYY, EKD. Trimming removed 1 base from V and 0 bases from J; junction bases left unmatched: 8. The CDR3 runs to 17 residues. CDR3 sequence: CACDTALGDWYTDKLIF. The CDR3 DNA follows: TGTGCCTGTGACACGGCCCTGGGGGATTGGTACACCGATAAACTCATCTTT.

This sequence joins TRDV2 and TRDJ3; D unclear. Trimming removed 1 base from V and 2 bases from J, with 8 bases in between. Germline loops: CDR1 GEAIGNYY, CDR2 EKD. This CDR3 is built from 16 residues. The CDR3 region has the DNA TGTGCCTGTGACACGCGTACTGCCTGGGACACCCGACAGATGTTTTTC. Translating it yields CACDTRTAWDTRQMFF.

The rearrangement joins TRDV1 to TRDJ1, with D uncertain. Germline values: CDR1 TSWWSYY, CDR2 QGS. V was shortened by 4 bases and J by 1 base, with 16 bases between the two germline ends. CDR3 length equals 16 residues. The CDR3 sequence is CALGVRETRVTDKLIF. DNA of the CDR3: TGTGCTCTTGGGGTCCGTGAGACCAGGGTCACCGATAAACTCATCTTT.

V gene TRDV1 combines with J gene TRDJ1; 9 positions match TRDD3. J was trimmed by 0 bases and V by 0 bases; bases with no gene match: 14. The CDR3 extends over 20 amino acids. Looked up from germline, CDR1 is TSWWSYY and CDR2 is QGS. The CDR3 DNA follows: TGTGCTCTTGGGGAACTAGACTGGGGGACACGGGCCCATTACACCGATAAACTCATCTTT. This translates into CALGELDWGTRAHYTDKLIF.

This chain uses TRDV1 with TRDJ1, with 13 bases fitting TRDD3. Germline V gene sequence: CDR1 TSWWSYY, CDR2 QGS. This CDR3 is 20 amino acids long. The ends lost 6 bases at V and 0 bases at J; junction bases unmatched: 16. The CDR3 loop reads CALGILPYWGIRLDTDKLIF. CDR3 sequence (DNA): TGTGCTCTTGGAATCCTCCCCTACTGGGGGATACGCTTGGACACCGATAAACTCATCTTT.

This clone was counted once. At one end the junction does not follow the germline gene, possibly because of a read error. Different DNA sequences within this sample yield the same CDR3. The genes are TRDV1 and TRDJ1, with D possibly TRDD3 on 7 matching bases. The CDR3 extends over 21 amino acids. CDR1 is TSWWSYY, CDR2 QGS, per germline. The DNA for the CDR3 is TGCGCTCTTGGGGAAGGGCCTTCCCCTCTACTGGGGCCTTCGTACACCGATAAACTCATCTTT. Translated, it gives CALGEGPSPLLGPSYTDKLIF.

This clone is categorized as medium-sized. V usage is TRDV2 and J usage is TRDJ1; the D is unclear. CDR1 and CDR2 from the germline V gene are GEAIGNYY and EKD. Trimming removed 0 bases at V and 6 bases at J, with 10 bases between. The CDR3 covers 13 residues. The CDR3 loop reads CACDTHLANKLIF. The DNA for the CDR3 is TGTGCCTGTGACACCCATTTGGCCAATAAACTCATCTTT.

This clone was counted only a few times. The chain is built from TRDV1 and TRDJ1; TRDD3 matches 9 bases. V dropped 5 bases and J dropped 1; count of bases not matched to a gene: 20. The CDR3 has 20 amino acids. Germline V gene data show CDR1 as TSWWSYY and CDR2 as QGS. CDR3: CALGRRGLRTTGGVTDKLIF. For the CDR3, the DNA is TGTGCTCTTGGGCGCAGAGGCCTCCGGACCACTGGGGGAGTCACCGATAAACTCATCTTT.